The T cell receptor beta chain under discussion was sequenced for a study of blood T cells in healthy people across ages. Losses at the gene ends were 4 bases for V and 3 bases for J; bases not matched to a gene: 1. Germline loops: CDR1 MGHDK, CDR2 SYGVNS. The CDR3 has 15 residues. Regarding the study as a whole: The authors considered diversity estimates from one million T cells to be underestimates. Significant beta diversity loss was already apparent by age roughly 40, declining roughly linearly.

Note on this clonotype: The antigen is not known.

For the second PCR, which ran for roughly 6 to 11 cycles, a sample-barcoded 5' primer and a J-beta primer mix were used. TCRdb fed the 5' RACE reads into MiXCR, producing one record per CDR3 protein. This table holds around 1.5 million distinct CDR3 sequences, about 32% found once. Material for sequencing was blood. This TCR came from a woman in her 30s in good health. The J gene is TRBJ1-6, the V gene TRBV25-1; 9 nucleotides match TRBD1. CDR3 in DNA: TGTGCCAGCAGTGCGGACAGGGGCTATAATTCACCCCTCCACTTT. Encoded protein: CASSADRGYNSPLHF.